The source of this T cell receptor (beta chain) is a study of T-cell memory formation after mild COVID-19. Whole-study context: There were largely donor-specific TCR clusters.

The CDR3 consists of 13 residues. Germline values: CDR1 LGHNT, CDR2 FRNRAP. V shed 6 bases and J shed 2 bases, with 9 bases lying between them. Whole-study findings and limits: Contracting CD4+ clones were located mainly in CM and EM, and CD8+ clones in EMRA.

Constant-segment primers and 5'RACE yielded cDNA libraries for TCR alpha and TCR beta, each carrying sample barcodes and UMIs. One entry per CDR3 protein, called by TCRdb with MiXCR from the 5' RACE reads. The sample shows some 350,000 distinct CDR3 sequences, roughly 15% of them seen only once. Concerning this clonotype: Antigen unknown.

The specimen was PBMCs or a T cell subset sorted from them (not recorded which). The chain has TRBV12-5 and TRBJ2-3; tentative D call: TRBD2 (6 bases). The TCR was taken from a man between 18 and 35 years old who had mild COVID-19 (a few samples of this study predate the infection). Cell type and time point are not known. CDR3 region: CASGGEDTDTQYF. The CDR3 nucleotides read TGTGCTAGTGGAGGGGAGGACACAGATACGCAGTATTTT.